In this sample, the clone carrying this T cell receptor beta chain turned up many times. The source of the sample is a study of blood T cell repertoires in COVID-19. At the level of the study: Samples taken during acute and convalescent COVID-19 were collected in the United States, Italy and Spain.

In the original workflow: Reference gene primer amplification in the assay estimated nucleated cell counts. TCRdb's table, derived via immunoSEQ multiplex PCR, lists solely in-frame clones and lacks some. From that table come the V and J calls and clone size; the DNA was used to work out D and trimming. The table has about 320,000 clones, under 90% seen once; the top ten hold 11%. Per germline, CDR1 MNHEY and CDR2 SMNVEV (reference sequence). The CDR3 totals 15 residues. After removal of 7 bases from V and 3 bases from J, the junction contained 6 bases not matched to a gene. The sequenced sample was peripheral blood. This TCR was recovered from a woman in her 30s with COVID-19, enrolled during active disease. The chain has TRBV27 and TRBJ1-4; the match to TRBD1 covers 9 bases. The chain's CDR3 is CASTDRGNPNEKLFF. In DNA, the CDR3 is TGTGCCAGCACCGACAGGGGGAATCCTAATGAAAAACTGTTTTTT.